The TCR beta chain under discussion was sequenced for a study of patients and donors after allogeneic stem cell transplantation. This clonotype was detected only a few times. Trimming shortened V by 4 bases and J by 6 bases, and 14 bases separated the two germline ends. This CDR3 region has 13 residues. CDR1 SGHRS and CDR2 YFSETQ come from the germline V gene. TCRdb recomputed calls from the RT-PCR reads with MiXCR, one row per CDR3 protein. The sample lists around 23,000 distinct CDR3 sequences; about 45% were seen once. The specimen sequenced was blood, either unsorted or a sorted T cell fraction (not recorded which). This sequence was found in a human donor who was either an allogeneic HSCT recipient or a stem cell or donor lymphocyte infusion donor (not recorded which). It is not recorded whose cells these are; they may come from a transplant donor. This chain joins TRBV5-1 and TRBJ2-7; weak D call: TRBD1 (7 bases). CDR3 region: CASSVTGEAEQYF. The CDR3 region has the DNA TGCGCCAGCAGCGTCACAGGGGAGGCCGAGCAGTACTTC. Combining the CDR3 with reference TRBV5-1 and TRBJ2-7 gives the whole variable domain KAGVTQTPRYLIKTRGQQVTLSCSPISGHRSVSWYQQTPGQGLQFLFEYFSETQRNKGNFPGRFSGRQFSNSRSEMNVSTLELGDSALYLCASSVTGEAEQYFGPGTRLTVT.